This T cell receptor (beta chain) was identified in a study of blood T cell repertoires in COVID-19. Study overall: The United States, Italy and Spain were the sources of the acute and convalescent COVID-19 samples. Nucleic acid was either cDNA or gDNA, and it came from T cells, B-cell-depleted T cells, or PBMCs.

The CDR3 runs to 14 residues. CDR1 is SGHTA, CDR2 FQGTGA, per germline. J lost 11 bases, V lost 2 bases, and 5 bases had no gene match. Authors' data handling: Scientists estimated how many nucleated cells there were by amplifying reference gene primers. The method was immunoSEQ multiplex PCR; TCRdb's version includes in-frame clones alone and lacks a portion of them. V and J calls plus clone size are reproduced from that table; the DNA served to infer D and trimming. The data contain 240,000 or so clones, around four fifths of them singletons. The source material was peripheral blood. The sequence came from a man aged 30 to 39 who had recovered from COVID-19. The rearrangement links TRBV7-3 to TRBJ1-6; 8 bases fit TRBD1. For the CDR3, the DNA is TGTGCCAGCAGCTTAGGACAGGGTCAGACACCCCTCCACTTT. This gives the protein CASSLGQGQTPLHF.